This T cell receptor (beta chain) was sequenced for a study of control samples from healthy donors and cancer patients. The assay was immunoSEQ multiplex PCR, and TCRdb's table has in-frame clones only and misses some. The table has fewer than 150,000 clones, around 93% seen once. With 4 bases clipped from V and 2 bases from J, the junction kept 1 base outside the gene matches. Germline CDR1 MNHEY, CDR2 SVGAGI. This CDR3 is built from 13 residues. The chain combines TRBV6-5 with TRBJ2-5, with 7 positions matching TRBD1. Material: blood. The source is a man aged 18 to 29 in good health. Here the CDR3 reads CASSWGQQETQYF. DNA of the CDR3: TGTGCCAGCAGTTGGGGACAGCAAGAGACCCAGTACTTC.